The T cell receptor (beta chain) described here comes from a study of T cell repertoires in cytomegalovirus infection. Study information: CMV infection and matching HLA type were both indicated by public TCR beta signatures. Findings and limits, study-wide: Carriers of CMV and the relevant HLA type were discriminated by public TCR beta frequency. Clonotypes of TCR beta that were HLA-C-restricted and CMV-specific dominated the ex vivo response.

Each CDR3 protein is one row after TCRdb ran MiXCR on the reads. The table lists approximately 500,000 distinct CDR3 sequences, approximately 25% of them singletons. In the case of this clonotype: The target antigen is unknown.

CDR1 and CDR2 from the germline V gene are LNHDA and SQIVND (reference sequence). This CDR3 spans 13 amino acids. Between the trimmed V and J ends, which lost 6 bases and 0 bases, there was a span of 5 bases. This chain uses TRBV19 with TRBJ1-4, with a tentative D call TRBD1 (5 bases). The source is a human donor in good health (CMV status not recorded). Some clones in this sample may be carry-over from other donors' samples. The sequencing input was PBMCs. CDR3 protein: CASRGATNEKLFF. The CDR3 DNA reads TGTGCCAGTAGGGGGGCAACTAATGAAAAACTGTTTTTT.